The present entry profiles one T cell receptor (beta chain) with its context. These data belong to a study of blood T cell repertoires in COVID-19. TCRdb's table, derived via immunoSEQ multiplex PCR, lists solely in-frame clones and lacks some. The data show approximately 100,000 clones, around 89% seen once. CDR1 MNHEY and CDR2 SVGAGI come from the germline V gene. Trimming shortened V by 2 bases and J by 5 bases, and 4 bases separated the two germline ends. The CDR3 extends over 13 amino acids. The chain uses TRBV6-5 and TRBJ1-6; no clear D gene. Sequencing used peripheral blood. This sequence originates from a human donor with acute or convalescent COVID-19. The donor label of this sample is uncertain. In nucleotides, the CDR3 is TGTGCCAGCAGTTACCTTAATAATTCACCCCTCCACTTT. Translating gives CASSYLNNSPLHF.